This TCR beta chain is drawn from a study of CD8 T cells in Susac syndrome. RNA totalling about 0.45 to 1 ug underwent reverse transcription with random hexamers. In TCRdb, the immunoSEQ multiplex PCR reads were re-called with MiXCR into one record per CDR3 protein. Of more than 100,000 distinct CDR3 sequences in the sample, 96% were seen once. Trimming cost V 6 bases and J 2 bases, with 11 bases left between them. There are 13 residues in the CDR3. Germline loops: CDR1 MDHEN, CDR2 SYDVKM. The chain is built from TRBV28 and TRBJ2-7, with D uncertain. The sample taken for sequencing was CD4+ T cells from PBMCs. The sequence was obtained from a human donor with Susac syndrome. CDR3 loop: CASSSGVPYEQYF. In DNA, the CDR3 is TGTGCCAGCAGCTCCGGAGTACCCTACGAGCAGTACTTC.